This TCR beta chain is drawn from a study of cytomegalovirus exposure and HLA in healthy donors. Per germline, CDR1 SGHRS and CDR2 YFSETQ. This CDR3 comprises 13 residues. Germline trimming cut 4 bases from V and 1 base from J; bases unmatched to any gene: 1. A multiplex PCR was run with 60 Vbeta primers and 13 Jbeta primers. This table comes from immunoSEQ multiplex PCR, and its TCRdb copy is limited to in-frame clones, with some not included. The sample yields about 120,000 clones, of which the top ten take up approximately 1.6%. Sequencing was done on a sample of PBMCs. This clonotype originated in a woman aged 40 to 50 in good health and CMV-seropositive. The chain has TRBV5-1 and TRBJ2-5, with TRBD1 matching 7 bases. The CDR3 protein is CASSGTAQETQYF. CDR3 coding DNA: TGCGCCAGCAGCGGGACAGCCCAAGAGACCCAGTACTTC.